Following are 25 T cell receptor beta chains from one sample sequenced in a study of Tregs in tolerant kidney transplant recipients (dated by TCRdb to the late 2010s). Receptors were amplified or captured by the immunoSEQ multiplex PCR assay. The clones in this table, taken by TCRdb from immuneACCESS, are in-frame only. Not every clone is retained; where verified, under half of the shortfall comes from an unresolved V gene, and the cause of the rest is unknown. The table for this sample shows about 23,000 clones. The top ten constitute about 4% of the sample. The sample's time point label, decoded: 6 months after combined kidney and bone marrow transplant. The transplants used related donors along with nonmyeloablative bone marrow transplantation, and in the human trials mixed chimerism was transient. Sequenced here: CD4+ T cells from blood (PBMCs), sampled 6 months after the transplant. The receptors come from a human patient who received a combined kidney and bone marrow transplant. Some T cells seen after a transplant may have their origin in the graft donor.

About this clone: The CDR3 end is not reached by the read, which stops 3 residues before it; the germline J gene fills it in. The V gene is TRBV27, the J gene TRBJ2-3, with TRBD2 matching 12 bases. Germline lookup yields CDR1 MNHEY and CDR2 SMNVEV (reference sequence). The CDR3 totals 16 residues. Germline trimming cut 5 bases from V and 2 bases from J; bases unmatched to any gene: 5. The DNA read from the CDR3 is TGTGCCAGCAGTATCCGGACTAGCGGGAACACAGATACG. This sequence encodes CASSIRTSGNTDT. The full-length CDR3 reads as CASSIRTSGNTDTQYF.

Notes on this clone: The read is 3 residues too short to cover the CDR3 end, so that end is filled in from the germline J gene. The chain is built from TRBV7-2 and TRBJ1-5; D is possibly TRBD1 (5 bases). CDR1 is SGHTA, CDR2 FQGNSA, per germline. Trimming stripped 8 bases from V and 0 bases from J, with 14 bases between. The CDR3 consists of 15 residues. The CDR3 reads CASSRQSHSNQPQHF. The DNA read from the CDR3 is TGTGCCAGCTCAAGACAGAGCCATAGCAATCAGCCC.

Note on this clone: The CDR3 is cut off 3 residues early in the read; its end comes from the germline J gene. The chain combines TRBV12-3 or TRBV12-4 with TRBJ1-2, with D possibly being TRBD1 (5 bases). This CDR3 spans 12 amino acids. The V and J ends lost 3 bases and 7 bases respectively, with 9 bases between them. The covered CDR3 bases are TGTGCCAGCAGTTTGAGGACATTTGGC. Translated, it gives CASSLRTFG. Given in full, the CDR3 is CASSLRTFGYTF.

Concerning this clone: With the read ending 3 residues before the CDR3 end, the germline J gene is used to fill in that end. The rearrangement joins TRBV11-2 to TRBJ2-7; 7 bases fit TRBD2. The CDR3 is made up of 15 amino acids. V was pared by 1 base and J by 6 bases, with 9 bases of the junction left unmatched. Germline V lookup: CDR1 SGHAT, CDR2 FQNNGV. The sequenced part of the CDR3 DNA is TGTGCCAGCAGCTTAGTGGGAGCGGGACTCAGCGAG. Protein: CASSLVGAGLSE. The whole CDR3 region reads CASSLVGAGLSEQYF. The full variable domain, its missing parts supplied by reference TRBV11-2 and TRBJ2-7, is EAGVAQSPRYKIIEKRQSVAFWCNPISGHATLYWYQQILGQGPKLLIQFQNNGVVDDSQLPKDRFSAERLKGVDSTLKIQPAKLEDSAVYLCASSLVGAGLSEQYFGPGTRLTVT.

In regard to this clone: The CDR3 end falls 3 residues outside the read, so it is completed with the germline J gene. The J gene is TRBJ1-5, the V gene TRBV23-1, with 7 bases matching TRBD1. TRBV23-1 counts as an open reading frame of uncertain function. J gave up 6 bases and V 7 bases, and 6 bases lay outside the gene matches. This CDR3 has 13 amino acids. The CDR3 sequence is CASIRGISQPQHF. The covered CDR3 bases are TGCGCCAGCATCAGGGGGATCTCTCAGCCC.

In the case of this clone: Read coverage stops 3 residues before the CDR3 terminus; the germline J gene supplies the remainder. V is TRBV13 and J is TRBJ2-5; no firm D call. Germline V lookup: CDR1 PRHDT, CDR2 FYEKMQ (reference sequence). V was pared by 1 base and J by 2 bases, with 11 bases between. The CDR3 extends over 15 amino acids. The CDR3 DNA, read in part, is TGTGCCAGCAGCTTAGTAAGCGAGAAACAAGAGACC. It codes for CASSLVSEKQET. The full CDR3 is CASSLVSEKQETQYF.

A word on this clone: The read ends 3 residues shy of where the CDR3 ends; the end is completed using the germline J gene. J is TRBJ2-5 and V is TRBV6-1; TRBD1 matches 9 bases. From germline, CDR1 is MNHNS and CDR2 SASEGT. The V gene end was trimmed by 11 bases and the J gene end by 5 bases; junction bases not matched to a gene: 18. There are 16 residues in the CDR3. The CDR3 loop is CAGSGTGFRHRETQYF. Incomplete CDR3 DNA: TGTGCCGGAAGTGGGACAGGGTTTCGGCATCGGGAGACC.

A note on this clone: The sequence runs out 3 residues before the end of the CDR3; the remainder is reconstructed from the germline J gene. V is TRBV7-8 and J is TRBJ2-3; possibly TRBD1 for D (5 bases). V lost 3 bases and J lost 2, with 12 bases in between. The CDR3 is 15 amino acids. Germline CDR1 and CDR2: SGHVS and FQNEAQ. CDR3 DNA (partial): TGTGCCAGCAGCTTTGAAGGGGCCCCCACAGATACG. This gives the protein CASSFEGAPTDT. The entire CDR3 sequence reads CASSFEGAPTDTQYF.

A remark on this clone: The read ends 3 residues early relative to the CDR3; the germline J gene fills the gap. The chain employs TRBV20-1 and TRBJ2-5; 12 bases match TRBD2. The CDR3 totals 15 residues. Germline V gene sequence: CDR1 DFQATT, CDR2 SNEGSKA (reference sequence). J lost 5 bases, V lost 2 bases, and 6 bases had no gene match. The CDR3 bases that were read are TGCAGTGCTAGAACTAGCGGGGGGATGCAGGAGACC. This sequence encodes CSARTSGGMQET. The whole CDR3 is CSARTSGGMQETQYF.

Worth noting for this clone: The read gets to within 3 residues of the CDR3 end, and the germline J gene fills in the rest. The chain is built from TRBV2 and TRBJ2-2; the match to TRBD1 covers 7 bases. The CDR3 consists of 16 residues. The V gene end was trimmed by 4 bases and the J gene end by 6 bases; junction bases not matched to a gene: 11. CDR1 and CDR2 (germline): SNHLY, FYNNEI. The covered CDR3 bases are TGTGCCAGCAGTGTAGACGTCATACAGGGGTCCGGGGAG. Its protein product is CASSVDVIQGSGE. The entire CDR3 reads CASSVDVIQGSGELFF.

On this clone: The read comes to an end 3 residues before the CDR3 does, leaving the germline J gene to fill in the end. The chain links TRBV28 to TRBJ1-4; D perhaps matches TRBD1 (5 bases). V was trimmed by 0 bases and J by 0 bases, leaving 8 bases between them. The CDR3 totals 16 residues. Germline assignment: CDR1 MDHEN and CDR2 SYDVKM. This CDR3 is CASSLWGGATNEKLFF. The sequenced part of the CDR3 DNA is TGTGCCAGCAGTTTATGGGGGGGTGCAACTAATGAAAAA.

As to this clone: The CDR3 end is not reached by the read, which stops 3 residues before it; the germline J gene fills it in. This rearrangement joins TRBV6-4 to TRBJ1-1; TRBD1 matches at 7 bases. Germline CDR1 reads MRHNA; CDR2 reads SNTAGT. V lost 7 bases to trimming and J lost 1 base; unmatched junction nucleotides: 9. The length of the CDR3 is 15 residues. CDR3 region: CASKLEGQKNTEAFF. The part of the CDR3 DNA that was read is TGTGCCAGCAAGTTAGAGGGACAGAAGAACACTGAA.

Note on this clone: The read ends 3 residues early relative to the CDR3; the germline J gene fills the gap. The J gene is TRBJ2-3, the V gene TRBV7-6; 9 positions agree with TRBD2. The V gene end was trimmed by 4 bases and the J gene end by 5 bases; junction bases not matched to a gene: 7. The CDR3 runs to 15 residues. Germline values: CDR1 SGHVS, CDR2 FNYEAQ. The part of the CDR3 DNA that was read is TGTGCCAGCAGCTCGGCGGGAGGGCCGGGAGATACG. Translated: CASSSAGGPGDT. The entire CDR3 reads CASSSAGGPGDTQYF.

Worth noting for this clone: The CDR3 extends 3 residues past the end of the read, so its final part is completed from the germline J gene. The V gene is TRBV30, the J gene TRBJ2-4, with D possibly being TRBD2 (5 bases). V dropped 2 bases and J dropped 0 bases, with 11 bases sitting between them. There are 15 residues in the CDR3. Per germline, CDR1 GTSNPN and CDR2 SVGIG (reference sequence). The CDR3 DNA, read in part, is TGTGCCTGGAGTTCCGGGGAACTAGCCAAAAACATT. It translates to CAWSSGELAKNI. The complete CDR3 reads CAWSSGELAKNIQYF.

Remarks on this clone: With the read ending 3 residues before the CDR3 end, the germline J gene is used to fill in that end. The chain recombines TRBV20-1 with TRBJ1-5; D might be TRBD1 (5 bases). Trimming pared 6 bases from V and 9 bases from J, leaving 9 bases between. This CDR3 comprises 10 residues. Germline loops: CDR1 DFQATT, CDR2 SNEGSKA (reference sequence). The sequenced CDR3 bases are TGCAGTGCGGGGGGTGGGCCC. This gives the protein CSAGGGP. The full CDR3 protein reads CSAGGGPQHF.

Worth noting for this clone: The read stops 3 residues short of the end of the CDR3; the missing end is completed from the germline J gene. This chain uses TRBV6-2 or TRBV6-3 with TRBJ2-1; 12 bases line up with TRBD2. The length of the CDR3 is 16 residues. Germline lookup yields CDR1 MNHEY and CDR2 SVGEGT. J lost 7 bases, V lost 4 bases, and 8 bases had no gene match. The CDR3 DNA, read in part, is TGTGCCAGCAGTTCGGCCGGACTAGCGGGGAGAAATGAG. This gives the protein CASSSAGLAGRNE. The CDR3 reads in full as CASSSAGLAGRNEQFF.

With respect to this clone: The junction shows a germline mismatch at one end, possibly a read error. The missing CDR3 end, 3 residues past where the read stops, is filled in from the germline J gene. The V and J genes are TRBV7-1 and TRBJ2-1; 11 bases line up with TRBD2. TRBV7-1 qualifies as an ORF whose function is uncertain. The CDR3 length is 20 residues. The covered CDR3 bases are TGTGCCAGCAGCTCCCGCCGAAAACTAGCGGGGGCCTCGTCCTCCAATGAG. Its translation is CASSSRRKLAGASSSNE. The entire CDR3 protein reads CASSSRRKLAGASSSNEQFF.

This CDR3 is CASSLANTETQYF. Incomplete CDR3 DNA: TGTGCCAGCAGCTTAGCGAACACGGAGACC. The chain is built from TRBV7-2 and TRBJ2-5, with D unclear. The read gets to within 3 residues of the CDR3 end, and the germline J gene fills in the rest. The CDR3 is 13 residues long. The V gene lost 0 bases and the J gene lost 5 bases, with 7 bases spanning the gap. Germline CDR1 reads SGHTA; CDR2 reads FQGNSA.

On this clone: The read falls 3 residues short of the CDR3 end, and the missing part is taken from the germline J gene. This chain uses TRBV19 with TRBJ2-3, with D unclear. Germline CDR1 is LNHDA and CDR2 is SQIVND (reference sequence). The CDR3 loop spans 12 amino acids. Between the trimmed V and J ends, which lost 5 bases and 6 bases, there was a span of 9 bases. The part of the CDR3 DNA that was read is TGTGCCAGTAGTCAAGGTTTTGATACG. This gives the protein CASSQGFDT. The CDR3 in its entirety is CASSQGFDTQYF. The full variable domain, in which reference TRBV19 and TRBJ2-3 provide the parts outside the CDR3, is DGGITQSPKYLFRKEGQNVTLSCEQNLNHDAMYWYRQDPGQGLRLIYYSQIVNDFQKGDIAEGYSVSREKKESFPLTVTSAQKNPTAFYLCASSQGFDTQYFGPGTRLTVL.

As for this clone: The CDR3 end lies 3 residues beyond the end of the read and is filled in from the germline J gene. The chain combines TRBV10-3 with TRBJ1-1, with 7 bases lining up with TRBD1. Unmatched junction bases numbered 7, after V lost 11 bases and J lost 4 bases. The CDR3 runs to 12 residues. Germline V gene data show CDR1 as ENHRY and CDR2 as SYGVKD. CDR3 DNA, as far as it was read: TGTGCCGTAGGGACAGACCCCACTGAA. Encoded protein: CAVGTDPTE. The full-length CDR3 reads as CAVGTDPTEAFF.

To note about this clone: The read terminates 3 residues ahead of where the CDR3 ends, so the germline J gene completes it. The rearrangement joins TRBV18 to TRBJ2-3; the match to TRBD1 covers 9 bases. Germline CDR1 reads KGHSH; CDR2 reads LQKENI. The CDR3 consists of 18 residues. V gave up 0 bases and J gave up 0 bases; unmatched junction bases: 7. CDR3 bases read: TGTGCCAGCTCACCACCCGGGACAGGGTTTGGAAGCACAGATACG. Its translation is CASSPPGTGFGSTDT. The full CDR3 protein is CASSPPGTGFGSTDTQYF.

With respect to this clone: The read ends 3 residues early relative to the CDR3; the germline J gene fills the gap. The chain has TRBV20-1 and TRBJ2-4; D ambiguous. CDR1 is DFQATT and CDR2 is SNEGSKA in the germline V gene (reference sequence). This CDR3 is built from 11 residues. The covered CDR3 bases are TGCAGCGCAAGACTGGCCAACATT. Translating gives CSARLANI. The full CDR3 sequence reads CSARLANIQYF.

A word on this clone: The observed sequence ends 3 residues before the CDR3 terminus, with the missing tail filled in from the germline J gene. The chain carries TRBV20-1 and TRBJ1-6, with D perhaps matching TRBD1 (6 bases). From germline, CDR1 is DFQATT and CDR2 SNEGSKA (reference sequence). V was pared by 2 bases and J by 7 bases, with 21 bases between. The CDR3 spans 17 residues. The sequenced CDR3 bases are TGCAGTGCTAGAACCCAGGGACGAGGCAGGGGAAATTCACCC. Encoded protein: CSARTQGRGRGNSP. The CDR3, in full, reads CSARTQGRGRGNSPLHF.

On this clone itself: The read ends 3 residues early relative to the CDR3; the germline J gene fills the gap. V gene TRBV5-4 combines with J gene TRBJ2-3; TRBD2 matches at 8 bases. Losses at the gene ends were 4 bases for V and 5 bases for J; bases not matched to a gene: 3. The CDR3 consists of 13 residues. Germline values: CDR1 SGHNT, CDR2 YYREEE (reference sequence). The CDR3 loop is CASSGTSLDTQYF. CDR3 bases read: TGTGCCAGCAGCGGGACTAGTCTAGATACG. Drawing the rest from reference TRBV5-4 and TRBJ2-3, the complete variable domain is ETGVTQSPTHLIKTRGQQVTLRCSSQSGHNTVSWYQQALGQGPQFIFQYYREEENGRGNFPPRFSGLQFPNYSSELNVNALELDDSALYLCASSGTSLDTQYFGPGTRLTVL.

CDR3 bases read: TGCAGTGCTCCTCCAGCGGGATCGGATACG. It encodes CSAPPAGSDT. The entire CDR3 reads CSAPPAGSDTQYF. This chain uses TRBV20-1 with TRBJ2-3, with 7 nucleotides matching TRBD2. The read gets to within 3 residues of the CDR3 end, and the germline J gene fills in the rest. Germline V gives CDR1 DFQATT, CDR2 SNEGSKA (reference sequence). The CDR3 extends over 13 amino acids. V lost 5 bases and J lost 6; bases outside the gene matches: 8.